The entry below gives a single TCR beta chain sequence along with its context. Its specificity is not known. It was with 60 Vbeta and 13 Jbeta primers that the PCR ran. Data came from immunoSEQ multiplex PCR; TCRdb stores just in-frame clones and leaves some out. The sample shows 110,000 or so clones, around 68% of them seen only once. These data are taken from a study of cytomegalovirus exposure and HLA in healthy donors. Study-level background: In an earlier analysis, approximately 120 million unique TCR beta sequences were found from about 179 million T cells. Study conclusions and caveats: It was confirmed in vitro that a few of the CMV-associated chains were specific for CMV antigens. A later analysis found most CMV-associated TCR beta chains apparently HLA-restricted. A later analysis, which compared TCR beta chains of equal frequency, found the HLA-associated ones more clonally expanded.

Trimming took off 2 bases at V and 4 bases at J, with 7 bases between the two ends. Germline V gene lookup returns CDR1 SGHNT and CDR2 YYREEE (reference sequence). The CDR3 runs to 13 residues. This TCR was recovered from a woman between 35 and 50 years old in good health and CMV-seropositive. Sequenced material: PBMCs. This rearrangement joins TRBV5-4 to TRBJ1-3, with D possibly TRBD1 on 5 matching bases. The CDR3 reads CASSFRQGNTIYF. For the CDR3, the DNA is TGTGCCAGCAGCTTCCGACAGGGAAACACCATATATTTT.